This TCR beta chain stems from a study of blood T cell repertoires in COVID-19. Libraries were prepared by immunoSEQ multiplex PCR; TCRdb keeps only in-frame clonotypes and omits some of them. The sample yields 15,000 to 20,000 clones, 91% seen once. Source material: peripheral blood. The receptor was isolated from a human donor in a cohort sampled during active COVID-19.

CDR3 sequence (DNA): TGTGCCAGTAGTATAGACGGACAGGGCTATCAGCCCCAGCATTTT. Protein product: CASSIDGQGYQPQHF. The J gene is TRBJ1-5, the V gene TRBV19; the match to TRBD1 covers 8 bases. CDR3 length: 15 residues. The V gene end was trimmed by 0 bases and the J gene end by 5 bases; junction bases not matched to a gene: 3. CDR1 and CDR2 from the germline V gene are LNHDA and SQIVND (reference sequence).